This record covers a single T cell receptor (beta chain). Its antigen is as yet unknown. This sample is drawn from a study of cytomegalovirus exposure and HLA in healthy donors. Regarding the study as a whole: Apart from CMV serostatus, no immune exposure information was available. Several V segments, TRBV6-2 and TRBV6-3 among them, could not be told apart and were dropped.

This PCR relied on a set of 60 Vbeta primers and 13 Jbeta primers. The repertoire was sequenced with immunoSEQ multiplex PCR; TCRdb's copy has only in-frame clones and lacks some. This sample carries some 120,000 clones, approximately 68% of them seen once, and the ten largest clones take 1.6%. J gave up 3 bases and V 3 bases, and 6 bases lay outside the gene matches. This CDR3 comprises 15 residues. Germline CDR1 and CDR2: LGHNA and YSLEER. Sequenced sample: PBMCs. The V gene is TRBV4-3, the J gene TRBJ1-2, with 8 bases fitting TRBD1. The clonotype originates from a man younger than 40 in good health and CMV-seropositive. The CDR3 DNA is TGCGCCAGCAGCCACGGACAGGGAGCGCACTATGGCTACACCTTC. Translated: CASSHGQGAHYGYTF.